This T cell receptor (beta chain) originates from a study of T-cell memory formation after mild COVID-19. Study results and caveats: Later expanders leaned CD4+, whereas day 15 to 85 contracting clones were balanced CD4/CD8. Clones which contracted sat mainly in CM and EM if CD4+, and in EMRA if CD8+. Nothing confirmed that second-wave clones peaking on day 37 were specific for SARS-CoV-2.

From 5'RACE with constant-segment primers came TCR alpha and TCR beta cDNA libraries that carried sample barcodes and UMIs. TCRdb processed the 5' RACE reads anew with MiXCR; each CDR3 protein has one entry. The sample lists 200,000 to 250,000 distinct CDR3 sequences, over 9.5% occurring once. Per the germline V gene, CDR1 is KGHSH and CDR2 is LQKENI. The CDR3 runs 15 residues. Between the trimmed V and J ends, which lost 6 bases and 4 bases, there was a span of 17 bases. This clonotype was seen a few times. Antigen specificity is unknown. The receptor was derived from a man aged 18 to 30 who had mild COVID-19 (a few samples of this study predate the infection). Cell type and time point are not known. The V and J genes are TRBV18 and TRBJ2-3; perhaps TRBD2 as D (7 bases). The sample was PBMCs or a T cell subset sorted from them (not recorded which). The CDR3, as DNA: TGTGCCAGCTCGCTCGGGCCCGGGGGGCCAGATACGCAGTATTTT. Amino acid sequence: CASSLGPGGPDTQYF. The variable domain in full, with the rest retrieved from reference TRBV18 and TRBJ2-3, is NAGVMQNPRHLVRRRGQEARLRCSPMKGHSHVYWYRQLPEEGLKFMVYLQKENIIDESGMPKERFSAEFPKEGPSILRIQQVVRGDSAAYFCASSLGPGGPDTQYFGPGTRLTVL.